This T cell receptor beta chain derives from a study of beta chain features in type 1 diabetes. Findings of the study overall: Shorter TCRB CDR3s, moderately but significantly so, marked every one of the four CD4+ subsets in Type 1 diabetes patients.

The germline CDR1 and CDR2 sequences are SQVTM and ANQGSEA. V lost 3 bases and J 8 bases, leaving 7 bases between the germline ends. The CDR3 contains 10 residues. This clone was found a few times. The antigen remains undetermined. TCRB transcripts that were expressed got sequenced, as all of the isolated RNA had been reverse transcribed. Sequenced by immunoSEQ multiplex PCR; TCRdb stores in-frame clones only, minus some. In the table there are 250,000 or so clones, roughly 20% of which are singletons. The sequencing sample was made of naive CD4+ T cells from blood. The receptor was derived from a woman aged 40 to 50 with type 1 diabetes. The rearrangement links TRBV29-1 to TRBJ1-1, with D maybe TRBD1 (6 bases). CDR3 in amino acids: CSVEQGEAFF. The DNA of the CDR3 is TGCAGCGTTGAGCAGGGGGAAGCTTTCTTT.